This TCR beta chain appears in the sequencing data of a study of T cell repertoires in cytomegalovirus infection. Study-wide context: In public TCR beta signatures, there were indications of both CMV infection and matching HLA type.

The CDR3 spans 19 residues. Trimming took 0 bases from V and 1 from J, leaving 19 bases between them. Per germline, CDR1 SGHTA and CDR2 FQGNSA. This clonotype was recorded many times. Its antigen remains unknown. General study findings and limits: Of the TCR beta families, the public ones yielded a cumulative frequency that identified carriers of CMV plus the relevant HLA. The study found HLA-C-restricted CMV-specific TCR beta clonotypes dominating the ex vivo response.

TCRdb re-called the reads with MiXCR, one entry per CDR3 protein. This sample has more than 75,000 distinct CDR3 sequences, with less than 4.5% found just once. V gene TRBV7-2 combines with J gene TRBJ2-1; tentatively, D is TRBD2 (6 bases). The TCR originated in a human donor in good health (CMV status not recorded). Some clones in this sample may be carry-over from other donors' samples. The sample comprised PBMCs. CDR3 DNA sequence: TGTGCCAGCAGCTTAGCGGTACGCCCGAGCGGGCTTTCCTACAATGAGCAGTTCTTC. It yields the protein CASSLAVRPSGLSYNEQFF.